The entry that follows covers one T cell receptor beta chain sequence. The data are from a study of response to subunit inactivated influenza vaccine. TCRdb reanalysed the RT-PCR reads using MiXCR and keeps one entry per CDR3 protein. Seen here are under 850,000 distinct CDR3 sequences, about 18% observed once, and the top ten hold approximately 10%. Per germline, CDR1 SGHTA and CDR2 FQGNSA. The J segment lost 5 bases and the V segment lost 5 bases, leaving 6 bases of the junction unmatched. The CDR3 totals 16 residues. The TCR originated in a man aged 50-60 years who received an inactivated influenza vaccine. Material: PBMCs from blood, obtained more than 4 days after vaccination. This chain joins TRBV7-2 and TRBJ2-1; 13 nucleotides agree with TRBD2. The CDR3 DNA sequence: TGTGCCAGCAGCGCCCAGACTAGCGGGGGGAACAATGAGCAGTTCTTC. Protein: CASSAQTSGGNNEQFF. Full variable domain (outside the CDR3, taken from reference TRBV7-2 and TRBJ2-1): GAGVSQSPSNKVTEKGKDVELRCDPISGHTALYWYRQSLGQGLEFLIYFQGNSAPDKSGLPSDRFSAERTGGSVSTLTIQRTQQEDSAVYLCASSAQTSGGNNEQFFGPGTRLTVL.